This is a list of T cell receptor beta chains from one sample in a study of blood T cell repertoires in COVID-19. Repertoires were generated with immunoSEQ multiplex PCR, while TCRdb's copy carries only in-frame clones and drops some. This sample carries roughly 100,000 clones, 60% to 85% of them seen once, and the ten largest clones take 6.2%. The material sequenced was peripheral blood. These receptors were taken from a man older than 75 with COVID-19, enrolled during active disease. The CDR3 runs from the conserved cysteine through the conserved F or W. Fields, in order: D gene, J gene, V gene, clone size, CDR3 protein, CDR3 DNA. A D gene is named only where the DNA matches it firmly. Where a row states a size, it is once, few, many or the class of an expanded clone; other rows omit it.

TRBD2,TRBJ2-7,TRBV7-6,.,CASSFSTSGNYEQYF,TGTGCCAGCAGCTTTTCGACTAGCGGGAACTACGAGCAGTACTTC
.,TRBJ1-2,TRBV19,few,CASTQGRLGYTF,TGTGCCAGCACACAGGGTCGCCTTGGCTACACCTTC
TRBD1,TRBJ2-3,TRBV24-1,.,CATAGTDSTSTDTQYF,TGTGCCACCGCTGGGACAGACTCTACTAGCACAGATACGCAGTATTTT
TRBD1,TRBJ2-3,TRBV5-4,.,CASSWDRAADTQYF,TGTGCCAGCAGCTGGGACAGGGCTGCAGATACGCAGTATTTT
.,TRBJ2-2,TRBV1,.,CTSSQAETGVLQSGELFF,TGCACCAGCAGCCAAGCCGAGACAGGGGTTCTTCAGTCCGGGGAGCTGTTTTTT
.,TRBJ2-7,TRBV2,many,CASSLLPSYEQYF,TGTGCCAGCAGCCTACTCCCCTCCTACGAGCAGTACTTC
TRBD2,TRBJ2-7,TRBV6-2/TRBV6-3,.,CASSYGGLAGDEQYF,TGTGCCAGCAGTTACGGAGGACTAGCGGGAGACGAGCAGTACTTC
.,TRBJ2-5,TRBV7-2,.,CASSSTRETQYF,TGTGCCAGCAGCTCCACTCGGGAGACCCAGTACTTC
TRBD1,TRBJ1-6,TRBV3-1/TRBV3-2,few,CASSPTGTVAPLHF,TGTGCCAGCAGCCCGACCGGGACAGTTGCTCCCCTCCACTTT
TRBD1,TRBJ2-7,TRBV2,few,CASSGGQGAWDEQYF,TGTGCCAGCAGTGGGGGACAGGGTGCATGGGACGAGCAGTACTTC
.,TRBJ2-5,TRBV5-6,.,CASSLFKGVQETQYF,TGTGCCAGCAGCTTGTTTAAGGGGGTACAAGAGACCCAGTACTTC